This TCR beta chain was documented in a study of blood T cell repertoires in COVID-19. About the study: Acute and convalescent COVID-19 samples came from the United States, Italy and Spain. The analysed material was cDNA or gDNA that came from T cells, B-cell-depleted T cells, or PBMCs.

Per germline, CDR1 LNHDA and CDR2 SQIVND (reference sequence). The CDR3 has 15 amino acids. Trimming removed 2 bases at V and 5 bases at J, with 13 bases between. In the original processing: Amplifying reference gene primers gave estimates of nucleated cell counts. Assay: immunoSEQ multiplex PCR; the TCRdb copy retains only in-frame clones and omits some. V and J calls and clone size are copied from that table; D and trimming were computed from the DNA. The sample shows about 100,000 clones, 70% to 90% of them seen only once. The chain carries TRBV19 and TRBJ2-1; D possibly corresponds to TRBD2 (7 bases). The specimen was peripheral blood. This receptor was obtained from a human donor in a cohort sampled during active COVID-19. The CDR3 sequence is CASSISGGPNNEQFF. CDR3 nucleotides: TGTGCCAGTAGTATATCGGGGGGCCCAAACAATGAGCAGTTCTTC.